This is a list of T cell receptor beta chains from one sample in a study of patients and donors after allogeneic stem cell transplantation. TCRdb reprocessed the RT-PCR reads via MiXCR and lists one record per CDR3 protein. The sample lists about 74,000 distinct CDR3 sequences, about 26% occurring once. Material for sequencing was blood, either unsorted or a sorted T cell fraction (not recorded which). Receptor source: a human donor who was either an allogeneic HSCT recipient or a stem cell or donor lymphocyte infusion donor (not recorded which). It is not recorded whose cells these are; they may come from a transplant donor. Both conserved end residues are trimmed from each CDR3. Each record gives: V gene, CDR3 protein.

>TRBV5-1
ASSWTGTDEKLF
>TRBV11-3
ASSLDPGRDYRTQY
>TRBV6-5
ASSYSRLQHRRDTNLAKNIQY
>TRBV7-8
ASRYDRVQETQY
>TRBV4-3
ASSQDEDPYTEAF
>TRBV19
ASSDQGSSGNTIY
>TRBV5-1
ASSLDYHNEQF
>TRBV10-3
AISEREGGQPQH
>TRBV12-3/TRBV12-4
ASSTPIPGWYTEAF
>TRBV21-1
ASSKDRTGGGDTEAF
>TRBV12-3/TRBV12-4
ASRSPGVEPQH
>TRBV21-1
ASSRDRSQNTEAF
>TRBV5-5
ASSPRLPDRGEGYT
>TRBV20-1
STGLNTEAF
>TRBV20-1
SASSDTIY
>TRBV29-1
SVAKRQETQY
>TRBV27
ASRKQGNEQF
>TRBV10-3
AISLTSGGFTDTQY
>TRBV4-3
ASSQDDGDTEAF
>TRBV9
ASSVSVHANQPQH
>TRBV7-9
ASSLAHWVRDAF
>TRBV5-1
ASSIPNNEQF
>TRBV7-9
ASSLAPGQGHTEAF
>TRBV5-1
ASSHQWGSQY
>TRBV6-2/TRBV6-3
ASSYDARYEQY
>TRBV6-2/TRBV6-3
ASSLRVLAGGRYEQY
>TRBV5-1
ASSPGQLHEKLF
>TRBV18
ASSPPTNTEAF
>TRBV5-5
ASSPPGTGIDEQF
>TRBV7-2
ASSAPGLVKDTQY
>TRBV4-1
ASSQDTSRWFATEAF
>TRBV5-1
ASSPRLLWTGELF
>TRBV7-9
ASSTSAVRIGT
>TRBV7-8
ASSSGTSASTDTQY
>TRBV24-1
ATSDGPGLYTDTQY
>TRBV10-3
AIRQGYNQPQH
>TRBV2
ASSGISNEQF
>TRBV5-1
ASSLRRQALATGELF
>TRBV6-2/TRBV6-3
ASSYSTLVTASGRRWNTGELF
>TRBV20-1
SARDLEDRDGNTEAF
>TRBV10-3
AISEPPGRASRSSYEQY
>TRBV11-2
ASSLQGAGTEAF
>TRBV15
ATSRFGQGPSYGYT